Listed below are T cell receptor beta chains from one sample, sequenced in a study of naive and memory T cell subsets. One entry per CDR3 protein results from TCRdb running MiXCR on the UMI-ligation and nested PCR reads. The top ten clones hold 59% of a sample with 6,000 to 8,000 distinct CDR3 sequences, 28% of them seen once. Sample: CD8+ TEMRA cells from blood. The receptors derive from a human donor in good health. Both conserved end residues are part of each CDR3. Fields, in order: CDR3 protein, CDR3 DNA, D gene, V gene, J gene, clone size. The D gene is left open where the match is weak. Expanded clones get a size class; other rows say once, few or many, or leave the size out.

CASSFRGEITYEQYF	TGTGCCAGCAGTTTTAGGGGGGAGATAACCTACGAGCAGTACTTC	.	TRBV28	TRBJ2-7	few
CASTPPGSGEQYF	TGTGCCAGCACCCCTCCAGGGTCAGGGGAGCAGTACTTC	.	TRBV6-6	TRBJ2-7	.
CAWSVGGNTGELFF	TGTGCCTGGAGTGTCGGGGGGAACACCGGGGAGCTGTTTTTT	.	TRBV30	TRBJ2-2	.
CASSFRSTGEYGYTF	TGTGCCAGCAGCTTCCGGTCAACGGGGGAGTATGGCTACACCTTC	.	TRBV7-8	TRBJ1-2	.
CAWSGNTGELFF	TGTGCCTGGAGTGGAAACACCGGGGAGCTGTTTTTT	.	TRBV30	TRBJ2-2	few
CASSPLELPYEQYF	TGTGCCAGCAGTCCCCTGGAACTGCCCTACGAGCAGTACTTC	.	TRBV7-9	TRBJ2-7	.
CASSDNYEQYF	TGTGCCAGCAGTGATAACTACGAGCAGTACTTC	.	TRBV25-1	TRBJ2-7	few
CASSLSAAGEQYF	TGTGCCAGCAGCTTATCTGCAGCTGGCGAGCAGTACTTC	.	TRBV7-6	TRBJ2-7	few
CAWSVGMNTEAFF	TGTGCCTGGAGTGTCGGCATGAACACTGAAGCTTTCTTT	.	TRBV30	TRBJ1-1	few
CASSQVGSHFGEQYF	TGCGCCAGCAGCCAAGTAGGGTCTCATTTTGGCGAGCAGTACTTC	.	TRBV4-1	TRBJ2-7	.
CASSSGNYGYTF	TGTGCCAGTAGTTCCGGTAACTATGGCTACACCTTC	.	TRBV19	TRBJ1-2	.
CASSLAAQDYRSGANVLTF	TGTGCCAGCAGCTTAGCGGCACAGGACTATCGCTCTGGGGCCAACGTCCTGACTTTC	.	TRBV7-8	TRBJ2-6	few
CASSLSGLAENEQFF	TGTGCCAGCAGTTTATCCGGACTAGCGGAGAATGAGCAGTTCTTC	TRBD2	TRBV27	TRBJ2-1	few
CASSEGEEYQPQHF	TGTGCCAGCAGTGAAGGAGAGGAATATCAGCCCCAGCATTTT	.	TRBV25-1	TRBJ1-5	.
CATSRGSYDEQYF	TGTGCCACCAGCAGGGGATCCTACGACGAGCAGTACTTC	.	TRBV2	TRBJ2-7	.
CASSPLAGVTYEQYF	TGTGCCAGCAGTCCACTAGCGGGGGTCACCTACGAGCAGTACTTC	TRBD2	TRBV6-6	TRBJ2-7	.
CASSQDPWNTGELFF	TGCGCCAGCAGCCAAGACCCCTGGAACACCGGGGAGCTGTTTTTT	.	TRBV4-3	TRBJ2-2	.
CSARAWTERTYEQYF	TGCAGTGCTAGGGCATGGACGGAAAGGACCTACGAGCAGTACTTC	.	TRBV20-1	TRBJ2-7	few
CASSLNTPYRRGEQYF	TGTGCCAGCAGCCTCAACACCCCGTACAGACGGGGGGAGCAGTACTTC	.	TRBV6-5	TRBJ2-7	few
CRGTNEGKSGNTIYF	TGCAGGGGGACAAACGAGGGGAAGTCTGGAAACACCATATATTTT	.	TRBV20-1	TRBJ1-3	few
CASSQEEGRTEAFF	TGCGCCAGCAGCCAAGAGGAAGGGAGAACTGAAGCTTTCTTT	.	TRBV4-3	TRBJ1-1	.
CSARVPIYNEQFF	TGCAGTGCTAGAGTTCCGATCTACAATGAGCAGTTCTTC	.	TRBV20-1	TRBJ2-1	.
CASTHRASADTQYF	TGTGCCAGCACTCACAGGGCCTCAGCAGATACGCAGTATTTT	.	TRBV28	TRBJ2-3	.
CASSFPVSGGGGETQYF	TGTGCCAGCAGCTTCCCGGTCAGCGGGGGCGGAGGAGAGACCCAGTACTTC	TRBD2	TRBV7-9	TRBJ2-5	few
CASSTHFGGGAKANIQYF	TGTGCCAGCAGCACCCACTTCGGGGGGGGGGCGAAGGCCAACATTCAGTACTTC	TRBD2	TRBV7-9	TRBJ2-4	.
CASTITASGTHEQFF	TGTGCCAGCACCATAACTGCTAGCGGGACGCATGAGCAGTTCTTC	TRBD2	TRBV9	TRBJ2-1	.
CASEDRANTEAFF	TGTGCCAGTGAGGACAGGGCGAACACTGAAGCTTTCTTT	TRBD1	TRBV12-3/TRBV12-4	TRBJ1-1	.
CASSLNGGHEQYF	TGTGCCAGCAGTTTAAACGGGGGCCACGAGCAGTACTTC	.	TRBV27	TRBJ2-7	.
CASSWGQGVYEQYF	TGTGCCAGCAGTTGGGGACAGGGGGTATACGAGCAGTACTTC	TRBD1	TRBV27	TRBJ2-7	.
CASSQETGGPGTDTQYF	TGCGCCAGCAGCCAAGAAACAGGGGGCCCGGGCACAGATACGCAGTATTTT	TRBD1	TRBV4-3	TRBJ2-3	few
CAISAQGTVYNEQFF	TGTGCCATCAGCGCGCAAGGGACAGTCTACAATGAGCAGTTCTTC	TRBD1	TRBV10-3	TRBJ2-1	.
CASSSFWDTHSGANVLTF	TGTGCCAGCAGCTCCTTCTGGGATACGCACTCTGGGGCCAACGTCCTGACTTTC	.	TRBV14	TRBJ2-6	few
CASSLGPEADIQYF	TGTGCCAGCAGCTTGGGGCCGGAGGCAGACATTCAGTACTTC	.	TRBV5-6	TRBJ2-4	.